Below are 5 T cell receptor beta chains sequenced from a single sample in a study of blood T cell repertoires in COVID-19. The data were produced by immunoSEQ multiplex PCR, yet TCRdb's version contains in-frame clones alone and is incomplete. The profile shows roughly 220,000 clones, about 88% of them singletons. Material for sequencing was PBMCs or T cells enriched from blood (not recorded which). The source of these receptors is a woman in her 30s who had recovered from COVID-19.

In this sample, this clone turned up once. The chain carries TRBV5-5 and TRBJ1-2; D gene uncertain. V lost 4 bases and J lost 5, with 9 bases in between. CDR3 size: 12 residues. Germline CDR1 SGHKS, CDR2 YYEKEE (reference sequence). The CDR3, as DNA: TGTGCCAGCAGCACCTATCCTTATGGCTACACCTTC. It is translated as CASSTYPYGYTF.

The CDR3 DNA is TGTGCCAGCAGCCCCGAGAACACAGATACGCAGTATTTT. This gives the protein CASSPENTDTQYF. This chain uses TRBV7-3 with TRBJ2-3; D is uncertain. The V end lost 5 bases, the J end lost 2 bases, and 8 bases lay between the germline ends. Germline loops: CDR1 SGHTA, CDR2 FQGTGA. This CDR3 comprises 13 residues.

The chain uses TRBV27 and TRBJ2-1; 8 bases map to TRBD2. The CDR3 runs 15 residues. With 3 bases clipped from V and 4 bases from J, the junction kept 5 bases outside the gene matches. CDR1 is MNHEY and CDR2 is SMNVEV in the germline V gene (reference sequence). CDR3: CASSLDGGEYNEQFF. The CDR3 region has the DNA TGTGCCAGCAGTTTGGACGGGGGGGAATACAATGAGCAGTTCTTC.

The chain links TRBV5-1 to TRBJ1-2; TRBD1 might be the D (5 bases). Trimming stripped 0 bases from V and 0 bases from J, with 9 bases between. Germline V gene data show CDR1 as SGHRS and CDR2 as YFSETQ. This CDR3 contains 15 residues. CDR3 sequence reads: CASSLAGGANYGYTF. CDR3 DNA sequence: TGCGCCAGCAGCTTGGCCGGGGGGGCTAACTATGGCTACACCTTC.

This clone occurred once. The rearrangement uses TRBV10-3 and TRBJ1-1, with D possibly being TRBD1 (5 bases). With 4 bases removed from V and 7 bases from J, the gap between germline ends came to 19 bases. CDR1 and CDR2 from the germline V gene are ENHRY and SYGVKD. The length of the CDR3 is 15 residues. For the CDR3, the DNA is TGTGCCATCAGTGCCCCAGGGTGGCAGATCTATGAAGCTTTCTTT. Encoded protein: CAISAPGWQIYEAFF.